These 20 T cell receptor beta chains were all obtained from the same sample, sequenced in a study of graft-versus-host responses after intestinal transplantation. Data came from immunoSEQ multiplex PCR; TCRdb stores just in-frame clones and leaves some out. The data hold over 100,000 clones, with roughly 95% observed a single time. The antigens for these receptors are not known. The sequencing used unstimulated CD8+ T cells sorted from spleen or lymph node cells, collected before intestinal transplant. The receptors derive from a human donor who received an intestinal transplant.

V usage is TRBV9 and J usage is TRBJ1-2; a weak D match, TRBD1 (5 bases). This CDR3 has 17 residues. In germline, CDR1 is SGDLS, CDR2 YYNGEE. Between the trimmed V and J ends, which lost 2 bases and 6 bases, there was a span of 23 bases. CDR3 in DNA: TGTGCCAGCAGCGTCGCAAACCCCGAGGACAAAGCTGATGGCTACACCTTC. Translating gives CASSVANPEDKADGYTF.

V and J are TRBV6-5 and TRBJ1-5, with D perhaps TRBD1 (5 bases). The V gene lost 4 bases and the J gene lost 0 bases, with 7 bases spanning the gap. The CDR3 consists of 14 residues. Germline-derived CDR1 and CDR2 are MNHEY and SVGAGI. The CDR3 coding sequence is TGTGCCAGCAGTTTTGACAGTAGCAATCAGCCCCAGCATTTT. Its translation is CASSFDSSNQPQHF.

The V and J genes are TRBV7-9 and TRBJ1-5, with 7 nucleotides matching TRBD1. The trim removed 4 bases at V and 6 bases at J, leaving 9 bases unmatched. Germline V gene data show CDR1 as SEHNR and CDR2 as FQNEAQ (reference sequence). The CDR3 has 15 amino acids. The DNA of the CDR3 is TGTGCCAGCAGCTCAGACAGGGATGAGAGTCAGCCCCAGCATTTT. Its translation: CASSSDRDESQPQHF.

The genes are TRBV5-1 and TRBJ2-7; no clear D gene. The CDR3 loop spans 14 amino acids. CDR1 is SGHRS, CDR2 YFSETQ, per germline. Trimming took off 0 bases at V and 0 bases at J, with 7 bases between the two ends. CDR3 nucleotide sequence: TGCGCCAGCAGCTTGGGCAGGCCCTCCTACGAGCAGTACTTC. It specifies CASSLGRPSYEQYF.

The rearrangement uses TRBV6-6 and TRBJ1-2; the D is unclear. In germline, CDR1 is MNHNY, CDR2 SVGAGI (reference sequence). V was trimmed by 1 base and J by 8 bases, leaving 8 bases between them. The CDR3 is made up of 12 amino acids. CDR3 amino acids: CASSYWGRGYTF. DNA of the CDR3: TGTGCCAGCAGTTACTGGGGTAGGGGCTACACCTTC.

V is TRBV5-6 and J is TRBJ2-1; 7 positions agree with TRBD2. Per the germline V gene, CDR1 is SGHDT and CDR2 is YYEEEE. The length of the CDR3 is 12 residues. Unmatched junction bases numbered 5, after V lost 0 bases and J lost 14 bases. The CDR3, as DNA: TGTGCCAGCAGCTTGGGAGGGAGCGGGAAGTTCTTC. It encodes CASSLGGSGKFF.

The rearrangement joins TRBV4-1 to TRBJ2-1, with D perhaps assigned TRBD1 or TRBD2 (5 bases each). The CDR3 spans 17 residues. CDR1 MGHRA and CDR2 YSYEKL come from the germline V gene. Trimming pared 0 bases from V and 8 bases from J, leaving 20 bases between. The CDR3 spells CASSQDRGGSSFDEQFF. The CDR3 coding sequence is TGCGCCAGCAGCCAAGATAGGGGTGGGAGTTCCTTCGATGAGCAGTTCTTC.

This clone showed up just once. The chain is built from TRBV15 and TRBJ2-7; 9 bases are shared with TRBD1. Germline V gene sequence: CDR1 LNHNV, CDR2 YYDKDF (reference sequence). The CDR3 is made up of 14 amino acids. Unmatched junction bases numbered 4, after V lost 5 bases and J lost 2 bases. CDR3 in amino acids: CATSLDRGTYEQYF. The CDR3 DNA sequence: TGTGCCACCAGCCTGGACAGGGGAACCTACGAGCAGTACTTC.

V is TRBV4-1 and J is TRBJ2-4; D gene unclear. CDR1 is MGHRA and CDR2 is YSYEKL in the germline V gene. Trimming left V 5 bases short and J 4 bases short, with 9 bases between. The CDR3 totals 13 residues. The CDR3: CASSGPMKNIQYF. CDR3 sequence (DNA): TGCGCCAGCAGCGGACCGATGAAAAACATTCAGTACTTC.

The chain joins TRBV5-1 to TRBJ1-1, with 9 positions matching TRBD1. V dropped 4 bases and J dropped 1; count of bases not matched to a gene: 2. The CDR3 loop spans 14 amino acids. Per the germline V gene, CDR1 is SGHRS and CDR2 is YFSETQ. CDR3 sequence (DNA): TGCGCCAGCAGCGGGACAGGGTGGAACACTGAAGCTTTCTTT. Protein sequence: CASSGTGWNTEAFF.

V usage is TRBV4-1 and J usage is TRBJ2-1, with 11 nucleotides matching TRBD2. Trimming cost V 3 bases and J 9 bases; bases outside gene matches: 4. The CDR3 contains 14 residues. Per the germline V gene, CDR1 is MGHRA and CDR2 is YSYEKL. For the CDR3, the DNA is TGCGCCAGCAGCCAGCCCGGGACTAGCGGTGAGCAGTTCTTC. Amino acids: CASSQPGTSGEQFF.

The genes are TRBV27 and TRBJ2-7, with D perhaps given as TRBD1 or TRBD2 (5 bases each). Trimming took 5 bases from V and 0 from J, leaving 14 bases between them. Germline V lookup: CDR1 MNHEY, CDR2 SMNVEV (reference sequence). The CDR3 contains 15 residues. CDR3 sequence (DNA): TGTGCCAGCAGTCTAGGACTGGACACCTCCTACGAGCAGTACTTC. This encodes CASSLGLDTSYEQYF.

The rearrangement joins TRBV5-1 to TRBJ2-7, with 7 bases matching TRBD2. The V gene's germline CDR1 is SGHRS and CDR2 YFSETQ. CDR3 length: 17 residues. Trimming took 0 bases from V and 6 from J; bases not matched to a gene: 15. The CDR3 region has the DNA TGCGCCAGCAGCTTGGTCTCAAGGGTCCGGGAGGTTAGCGAGCAGTACTTC. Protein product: CASSLVSRVREVSEQYF.

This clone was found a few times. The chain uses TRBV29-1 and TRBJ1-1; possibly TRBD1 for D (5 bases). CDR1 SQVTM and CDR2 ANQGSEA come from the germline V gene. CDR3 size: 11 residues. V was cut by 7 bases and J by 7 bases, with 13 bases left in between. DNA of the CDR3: TGCAGCGGTATGAAACAGGTTGAAGCTTTCTTT. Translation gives CSGMKQVEAFF.

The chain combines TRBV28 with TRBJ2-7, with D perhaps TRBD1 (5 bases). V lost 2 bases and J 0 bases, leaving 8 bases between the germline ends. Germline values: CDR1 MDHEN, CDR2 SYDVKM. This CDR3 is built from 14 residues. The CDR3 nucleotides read TGTGCCAGCAGTTTACAGGGCGGCTCCTACGAGCAGTACTTC. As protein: CASSLQGGSYEQYF.

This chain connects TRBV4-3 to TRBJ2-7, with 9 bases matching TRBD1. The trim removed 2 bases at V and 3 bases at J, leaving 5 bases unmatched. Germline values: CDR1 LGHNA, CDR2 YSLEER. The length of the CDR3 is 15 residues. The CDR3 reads CASSQTGTGYYEQYF. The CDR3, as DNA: TGCGCCAGCAGCCAAACCGGGACAGGGTACTACGAGCAGTACTTC.

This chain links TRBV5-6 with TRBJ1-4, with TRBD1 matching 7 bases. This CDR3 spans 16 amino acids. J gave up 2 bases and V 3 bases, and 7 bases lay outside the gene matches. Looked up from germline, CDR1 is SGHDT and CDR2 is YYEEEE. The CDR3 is CASSYPGTATNEKLFF. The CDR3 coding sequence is TGTGCCAGCAGCTACCCCGGGACAGCGACTAATGAAAAACTGTTTTTT.

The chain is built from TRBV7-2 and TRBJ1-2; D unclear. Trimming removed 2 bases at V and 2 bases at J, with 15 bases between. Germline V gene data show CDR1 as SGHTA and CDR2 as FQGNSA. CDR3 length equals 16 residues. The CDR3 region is CASSLRPWGMNYGYTF. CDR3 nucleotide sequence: TGTGCCAGCAGCTTACGCCCTTGGGGTATGAACTATGGCTACACCTTC.

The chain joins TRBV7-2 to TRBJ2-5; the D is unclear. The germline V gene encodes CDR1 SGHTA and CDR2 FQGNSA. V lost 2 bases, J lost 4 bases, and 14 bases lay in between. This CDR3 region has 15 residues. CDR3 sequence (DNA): TGTGCCAGCAGCTTATCTGGTCCGCTCCGAGAGACCCAGTACTTC. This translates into CASSLSGPLRETQYF.

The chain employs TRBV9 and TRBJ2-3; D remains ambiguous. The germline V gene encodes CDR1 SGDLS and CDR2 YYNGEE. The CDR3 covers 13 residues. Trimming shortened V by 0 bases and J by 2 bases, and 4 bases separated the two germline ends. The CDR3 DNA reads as TGTGCCAGCAGCGTAGGAGACACAGATACGCAGTATTTT. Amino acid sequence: CASSVGDTDTQYF. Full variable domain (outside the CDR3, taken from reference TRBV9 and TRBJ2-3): DSGVTQTPKHLITATGQRVTLRCSPRSGDLSVYWYQQSLDQGLQFLIQYYNGEERAKGNILERFSAQQFPDLHSELNLSSLELGDSALYFCASSVGDTDTQYFGPGTRLTVL.